This TCR beta chain was observed in a study of T-cell memory formation after mild COVID-19. In TCRdb, the 5' RACE reads were re-called with MiXCR into one record per CDR3 protein. The repertoire includes about 290,000 distinct CDR3 sequences, approximately 15% of them detected once, and over 20% sits in the top ten. This CDR3 spans 16 amino acids. V was cut by 4 bases and J by 4 bases, with 20 bases left in between. Germline CDR1 and CDR2: SGHRS and YFSETQ. Material for sequencing was PBMCs or a T cell subset sorted from them (not recorded which). The source is a young man who had mild COVID-19 (a few samples of this study predate the infection). Cell type and time point are not known. The chain combines TRBV5-1 with TRBJ1-2; D ambiguous. CDR3 sequence (DNA): TGCGCCAGCAGCCCTCGGAACGGAGATGTAGGCTATGGCTACACCTTC. Translated, it gives CASSPRNGDVGYGYTF.